The 18 T cell receptor beta chains presented below share a single source sample, sequenced in a study of cytomegalovirus exposure and HLA in healthy donors. The PCR was carried out with 60 Vbeta primers and 13 Jbeta primers. TCRdb keeps only in-frame clones here, not all; method: immunoSEQ multiplex PCR. The repertoire holds nearly 300,000 clones, roughly 85% seen once, with around 4.2% in the top ten. Sequencing input: PBMCs. Receptors originate from a man aged 35 to 55 in good health and CMV-seropositive.

This clone was seen a handful of times. The CDR3 DNA follows: TGTGCCAGCAGTTCGACAGACGATGAGCAGTTCTTC. Its protein product is CASSSTDDEQFF. The gene calls are TRBV27 and TRBJ2-1, with D maybe TRBD1 (5 bases). The CDR3 length is 12 residues. V lost 4 bases and J lost 8, with 9 bases in between. Germline CDR1 is MNHEY and CDR2 is SMNVEV (reference sequence).

The chain employs TRBV5-1 and TRBJ1-4; tentatively, D is TRBD1 (6 bases). The V gene's germline CDR1 is SGHRS and CDR2 YFSETQ. The CDR3 spans 17 residues. The V end lost 4 bases, the J end lost 5 bases, and 21 bases lay between the germline ends. CDR3 sequence reads: CASSIGLLQGGNEKLFF. CDR3 sequence (DNA): TGCGCCAGCAGCATTGGATTACTACAGGGCGGGAATGAAAAACTGTTTTTT. Based on the CDR3 plus reference TRBV5-1 and TRBJ1-4, the full variable domain is KAGVTQTPRYLIKTRGQQVTLSCSPISGHRSVSWYQQTPGQGLQFLFEYFSETQRNKGNFPGRFSGRQFSNSRSEMNVSTLELGDSALYLCASSIGLLQGGNEKLFFGSGTQLSVL.

The chain couples TRBV27 to TRBJ2-7; 8 bases line up with TRBD2. The length of the CDR3 is 15 residues. CDR1 and CDR2 from the germline V gene are MNHEY and SMNVEV (reference sequence). Trimming cost V 5 bases and J 3 bases; bases outside gene matches: 9. The CDR3 DNA reads as TGTGCCAGCAGTACCTTCAGGGGACTAGACTACGAGCAGTACTTC. Its translation: CASSTFRGLDYEQYF.

This clone turned up a few times. One end of the junction does not line up with germline, which may come from a read error. The chain carries TRBV7-9 and TRBJ1-4; TRBD1 aligns across 7 bases. CDR3 length equals 16 residues. In germline, CDR1 is SEHNR, CDR2 FQNEAQ (reference sequence). The CDR3 spells CSSSLTGVSTNEKLFF. The CDR3, as DNA: TGTTCCAGCAGCTTAACAGGGGTTTCAACTAATGAAAAACTGTTTTTT. The full variable domain, rest sourced from reference TRBV7-9 and TRBJ1-4, is DTGVSQNPRHKITKRGQNVTFRCDPISEHNRLYWYRQTLGQGPEFLTYFQNEAQLEKSRLLSDRFSAERPKGSFSTLEIQRTEQGDSAMYLCSSSLTGVSTNEKLFFGSGTQLSVL.

The J gene is TRBJ1-4, the V gene TRBV2; TRBD1 aligns across 9 bases. The V and J ends lost 6 bases and 3 bases, in that order; junction bases with no gene match: 11. From germline, CDR1 is SNHLY and CDR2 FYNNEI. The CDR3 is 17 amino acids. The CDR3 loop reads CASRDRTGAVSNEKLFF. The DNA of the CDR3 is TGTGCCAGCAGAGATAGGACAGGGGCCGTCTCTAATGAAAAACTGTTTTTT.

The chain links TRBV27 to TRBJ1-5, with TRBD1 as a possible D gene (5 bases). V lost 6 bases to trimming and J lost 3 bases, with 9 bases between them. Looked up from germline, CDR1 is MNHEY and CDR2 is SMNVEV (reference sequence). There are 13 residues in the CDR3. CDR3 nucleotides: TGTGCCAGCAGATCAGGGCTCAATCAGCCCCAGCATTTT. Protein: CASRSGLNQPQHF.

This clone was counted a few times. The V gene is TRBV10-2, the J gene TRBJ2-7; 8 nucleotides match TRBD2. The CDR3 is 17 amino acids. Trimming removed 4 bases from V and 3 bases from J; junction bases left unmatched: 14. Germline loops: CDR1 WSHSY, CDR2 SAAADI. Here the CDR3 DNA reads TGCGCCAGCAGTGGATATGGACGCGGGGGGAGGGACTACGAGCAGTACTTC. This sequence encodes CASSGYGRGGRDYEQYF.

As concerns this clone: The same CDR3 is also encoded by other DNA sequences in this sample. The chain combines TRBV6-1 with TRBJ2-1; 8 positions agree with TRBD1. CDR3 length: 15 amino acids. Germline CDR1 MNHNS, CDR2 SASEGT. V lost 6 bases, J lost 2 bases, and 6 bases stayed unmatched. The CDR3, as DNA: TGTGCCAGCAGACCAGGACAGGGAACCTACAATGAGCAGTTCTTC. Translating gives CASRPGQGTYNEQFF.

CDR3 sequence: CASSRQLRGNTIYF. Written as DNA, the CDR3 is TGTGCCAGCAGTCGGCAGTTGAGGGGAAACACCATATATTTT. V gene TRBV28 combines with J gene TRBJ1-3; D is unresolved. Trimming removed 5 bases from V and 4 bases from J, with 12 bases in between. Germline V gives CDR1 MDHEN, CDR2 SYDVKM. The CDR3 extends over 14 amino acids.

V and J are TRBV28 and TRBJ2-5; D might be TRBD1 (6 bases). The J call is doubtful: the DNA matches TRBJ2-7 better. Germline V gene data show CDR1 as MDHEN and CDR2 as SYDVKM. The CDR3 length is 13 residues. The CDR3 is CASSAGQSYEQYF. The CDR3, as DNA: TGTGCCAGCAGTGCTGGACAGAGCTACGAGCAGTACTTC.

The genes are TRBV6-5 and TRBJ1-1; D is perhaps TRBD1 (6 bases). V was cut by 0 bases and J by 4 bases, with 12 bases left in between. The CDR3 is 15 residues long. CDR1 and CDR2 from the germline V gene are MNHEY and SVGAGI. CDR3 region: CASSYSGGLSTEAFF. As DNA, the CDR3 is TGTGCCAGCAGTTACTCGGGGGGGCTGAGCACTGAAGCTTTCTTT.

The rearrangement links TRBV7-8 to TRBJ2-5; possibly TRBD1 for D (6 bases). Per the germline V gene, CDR1 is SGHVS and CDR2 is FQNEAQ. CDR3 size: 11 residues. The V and J ends lost 5 bases and 11 bases respectively, with 12 bases between them. The DNA for the CDR3 is TGTGCCAGCAGCCCCCGACAGGAGCAGTACTTC. It yields the protein CASSPRQEQYF.

The CDR3 DNA sequence: TGCGCCAGCAGCCCCCGGGTCCTTACAGGATCTAACTATGGCTACACCTTC. It specifies CASSPRVLTGSNYGYTF. The V gene is TRBV5-1, the J gene TRBJ1-2; D is possibly TRBD1 (5 bases). Germline loops: CDR1 SGHRS, CDR2 YFSETQ. V was shortened by 4 bases and J by 0 bases, with 19 bases between the two germline ends. CDR3 length: 17 residues.

V is TRBV6-5 and J is TRBJ2-3; D is unclear. The V gene's germline CDR1 is MNHEY and CDR2 SVGAGI. The CDR3 runs to 16 residues. Trimming pared 0 bases from V and 5 bases from J, leaving 15 bases between. The CDR3 protein is CASSYSTRPLKDTQYF. CDR3 sequence (DNA): TGTGCCAGCAGTTACTCGACTCGGCCCCTGAAAGATACGCAGTATTTT.

The V gene is TRBV19, the J gene TRBJ2-2, with D perhaps matching TRBD1 (5 bases). V lost 7 bases to trimming and J lost 1 base, with 10 bases between them. Germline CDR1 is LNHDA and CDR2 is SQIVND (reference sequence). The CDR3 runs to 14 residues. CDR3 sequence: CASIEQVNTGELFF. In DNA form, the CDR3 reads TGTGCCAGTATCGAACAGGTGAACACCGGGGAGCTGTTTTTT.

Concerning this clone: Its ends do not fully match the called genes, so a read error is possible. The chain couples TRBV7-9 to TRBJ1-2, with 12 bases aligning to TRBD1. This CDR3 has 15 amino acids. CDR1 is SEHNR and CDR2 is FQNEAQ in the germline V gene (reference sequence). The chain's CDR3 is CSSSLAGQGASGYTF. DNA of the CDR3: TGTTCCAGCAGCTTAGCGGGACAGGGGGCGTCTGGCTACACCTTC. Complete variable domain (other parts from reference TRBV7-9 and TRBJ1-2): DTGVSQNPRHKITKRGQNVTFRCDPISEHNRLYWYRQTLGQGPEFLTYFQNEAQLEKSRLLSDRFSAERPKGSFSTLEIQRTEQGDSAMYLCSSSLAGQGASGYTFGSGTRLTVV.

This chain links TRBV7-8 with TRBJ2-7; TRBD2 aligns across 10 bases. In germline, CDR1 is SGHVS, CDR2 FQNEAQ. V was pared by 5 bases and J by 5 bases, with 9 bases of the junction left unmatched. The CDR3 loop spans 15 amino acids. CDR3 protein: CASSPLAGVVDEQYF. The CDR3 bases are TGTGCCAGCAGCCCGCTAGCGGGAGTAGTCGACGAGCAGTACTTC. The full variable domain, rest sourced from reference TRBV7-8 and TRBJ2-7, is GAGVSQSPRYKVAKRGQDVALRCDPISGHVSLFWYQQALGQGPEFLTYFQNEAQLDKSGLPSDRFFAERPEGSVSTLKIQRTQQEDSAVYLCASSPLAGVVDEQYFGPGTRLTVT.

V gene TRBV18 combines with J gene TRBJ1-1; 9 bases agree with TRBD1. V gave up 4 bases and J gave up 1 base; unmatched junction bases: 4. The CDR3 sequence is 15 residues long. Germline V CDR1 and CDR2: KGHSH, LQKENI. The CDR3 here is CASSLGTGKNTEAFF. In nucleotides, the CDR3 is TGTGCCAGCTCACTAGGGACAGGGAAGAACACTGAAGCTTTCTTT.